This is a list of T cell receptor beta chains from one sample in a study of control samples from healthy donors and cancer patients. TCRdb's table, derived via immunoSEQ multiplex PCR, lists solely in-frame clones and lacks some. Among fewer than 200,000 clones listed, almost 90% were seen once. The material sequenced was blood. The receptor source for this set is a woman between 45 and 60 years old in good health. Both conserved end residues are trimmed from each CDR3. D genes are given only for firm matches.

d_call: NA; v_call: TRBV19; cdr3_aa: ASSSNSIGNTIY
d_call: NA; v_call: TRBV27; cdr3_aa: ASSSLEVDRSTDTQY
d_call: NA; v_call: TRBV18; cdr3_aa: ASSGNRRAGNEQF
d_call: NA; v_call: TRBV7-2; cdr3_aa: ASSLSSANTGELF
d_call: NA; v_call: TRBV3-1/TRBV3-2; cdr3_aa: ASSQEWRNTIY
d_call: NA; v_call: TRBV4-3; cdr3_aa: ASSQVRGSGTEAF
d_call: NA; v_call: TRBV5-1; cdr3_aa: ASSLGAGNTEAF
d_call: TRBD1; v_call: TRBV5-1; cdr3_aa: ASSFGQGYYSGGRTYNEQF
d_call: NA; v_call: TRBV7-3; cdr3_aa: ASSLLGDTQY
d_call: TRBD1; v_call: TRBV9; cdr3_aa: ASSARDRDTEAF
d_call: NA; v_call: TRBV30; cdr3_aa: AQDDRTYYGYT
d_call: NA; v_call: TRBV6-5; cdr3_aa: ASSYGRAGNSPLH
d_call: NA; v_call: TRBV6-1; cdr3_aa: ASSADGHKSYNEQF
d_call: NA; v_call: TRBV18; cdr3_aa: ASSPPGRPNEKLF
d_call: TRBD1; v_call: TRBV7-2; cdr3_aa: ASSLVGQGAPGELF
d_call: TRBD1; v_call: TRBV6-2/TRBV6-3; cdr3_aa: ASSPQGIQETQY